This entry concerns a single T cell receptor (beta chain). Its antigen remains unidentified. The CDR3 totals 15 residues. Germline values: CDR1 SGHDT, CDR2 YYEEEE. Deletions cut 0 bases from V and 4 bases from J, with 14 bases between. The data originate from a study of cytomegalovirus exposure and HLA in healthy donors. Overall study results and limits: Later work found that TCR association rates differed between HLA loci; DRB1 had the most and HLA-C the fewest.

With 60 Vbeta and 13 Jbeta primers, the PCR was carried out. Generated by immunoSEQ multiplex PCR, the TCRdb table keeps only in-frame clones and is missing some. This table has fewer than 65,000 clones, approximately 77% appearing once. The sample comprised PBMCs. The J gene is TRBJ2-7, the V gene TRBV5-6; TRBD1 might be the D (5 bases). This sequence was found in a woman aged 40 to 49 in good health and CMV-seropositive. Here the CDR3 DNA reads TGTGCCAGCAGCTTGGCAGGGCAGGGCGGTTACGAGCAGTACTTC. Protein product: CASSLAGQGGYEQYF. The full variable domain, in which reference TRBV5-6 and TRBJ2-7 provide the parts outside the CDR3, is DAGVTQSPTHLIKTRGQQVTLRCSPKSGHDTVSWYQQALGQGPQFIFQYYEEEERQRGNFPDRFSGHQFPNYSSELNVNALLLGDSALYLCASSLAGQGGYEQYFGPGTRLTVT.